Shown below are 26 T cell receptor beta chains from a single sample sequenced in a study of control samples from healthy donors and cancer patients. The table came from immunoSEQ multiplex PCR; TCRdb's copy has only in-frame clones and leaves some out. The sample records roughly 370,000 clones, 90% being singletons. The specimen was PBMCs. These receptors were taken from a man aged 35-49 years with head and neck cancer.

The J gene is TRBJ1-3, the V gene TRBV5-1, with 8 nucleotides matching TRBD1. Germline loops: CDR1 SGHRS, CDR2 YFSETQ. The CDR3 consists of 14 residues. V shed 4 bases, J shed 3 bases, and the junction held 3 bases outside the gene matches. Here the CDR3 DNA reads TGCGCCAGCAGCCAACAGGGGGGTGGAAACACCATATATTTT. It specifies CASSQQGGGNTIYF.

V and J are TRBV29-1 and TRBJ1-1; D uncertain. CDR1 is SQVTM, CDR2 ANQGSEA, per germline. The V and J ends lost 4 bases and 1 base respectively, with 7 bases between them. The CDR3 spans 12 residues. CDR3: CSVVRPNTEAFF. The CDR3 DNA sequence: TGCAGCGTTGTTCGCCCGAACACTGAAGCTTTCTTT.

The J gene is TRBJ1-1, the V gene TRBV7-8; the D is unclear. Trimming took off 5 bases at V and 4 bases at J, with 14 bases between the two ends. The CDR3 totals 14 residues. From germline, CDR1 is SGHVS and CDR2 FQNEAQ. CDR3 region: CASSTRILGTEAFF. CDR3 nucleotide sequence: TGTGCCAGCAGCACCCGCATCCTGGGCACTGAAGCTTTCTTT.

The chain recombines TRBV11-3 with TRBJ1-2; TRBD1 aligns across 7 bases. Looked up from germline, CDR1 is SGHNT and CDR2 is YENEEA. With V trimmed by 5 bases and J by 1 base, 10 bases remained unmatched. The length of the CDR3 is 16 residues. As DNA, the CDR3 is TGTGCCAGCAGCCTACCGACAGGGCCCTTTAACTATGGCTACACCTTC. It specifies CASSLPTGPFNYGYTF. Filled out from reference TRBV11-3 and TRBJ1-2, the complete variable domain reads EAGVVQSPRYKIIEKKQPVAFWCNPISGHNTLYWYLQNLGQGPELLIRYENEEAVDDSQLPKDRFSAERLKGVDSTLKIQPAELGDSAVYLCASSLPTGPFNYGYTFGSGTRLTVV.

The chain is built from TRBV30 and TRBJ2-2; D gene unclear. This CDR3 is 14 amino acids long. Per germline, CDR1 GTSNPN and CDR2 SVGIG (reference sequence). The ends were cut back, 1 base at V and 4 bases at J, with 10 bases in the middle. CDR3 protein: CAWSASTVTGELFF. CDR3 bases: TGTGCCTGGAGTGCCTCGACCGTCACCGGGGAGCTGTTTTTT.

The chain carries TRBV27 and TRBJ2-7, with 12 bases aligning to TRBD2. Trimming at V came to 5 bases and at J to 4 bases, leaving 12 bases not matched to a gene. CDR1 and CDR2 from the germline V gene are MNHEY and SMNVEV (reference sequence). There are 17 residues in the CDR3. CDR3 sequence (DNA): TGTGCCAGCAGTCGTGGACTAGCGGGAATGGCACTGTACGAGCAGTACTTC. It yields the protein CASSRGLAGMALYEQYF.

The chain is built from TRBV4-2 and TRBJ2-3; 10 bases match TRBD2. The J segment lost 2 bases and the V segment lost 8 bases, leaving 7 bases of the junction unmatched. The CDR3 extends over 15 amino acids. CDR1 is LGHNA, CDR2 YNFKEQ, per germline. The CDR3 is CASERTSGNTDTQYF. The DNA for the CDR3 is TGTGCCAGCGAAAGGACTAGCGGCAACACAGATACGCAGTATTTT.

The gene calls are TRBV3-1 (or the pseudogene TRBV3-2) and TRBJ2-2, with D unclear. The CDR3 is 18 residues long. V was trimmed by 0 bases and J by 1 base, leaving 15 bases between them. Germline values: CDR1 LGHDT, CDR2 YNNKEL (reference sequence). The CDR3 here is CASSQDFWGMGNTGELFF. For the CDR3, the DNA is TGTGCCAGCAGCCAAGATTTCTGGGGTATGGGGAACACCGGGGAGCTGTTTTTT.

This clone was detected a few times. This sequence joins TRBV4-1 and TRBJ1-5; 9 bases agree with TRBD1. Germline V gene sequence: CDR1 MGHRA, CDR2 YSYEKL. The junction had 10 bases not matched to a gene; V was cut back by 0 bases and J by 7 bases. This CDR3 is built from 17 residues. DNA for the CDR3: TGCGCCAGCAGCCAAGAAGGAAGAACAGGGGGCGTCCAGCCCCAGCATTTT. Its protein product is CASSQEGRTGGVQPQHF.

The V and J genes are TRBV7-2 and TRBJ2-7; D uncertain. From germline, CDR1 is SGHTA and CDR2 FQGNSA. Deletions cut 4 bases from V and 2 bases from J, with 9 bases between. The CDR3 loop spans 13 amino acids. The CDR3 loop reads CASSSIATYEQYF. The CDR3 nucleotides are TGTGCCAGCAGCTCCATCGCTACCTACGAGCAGTACTTC.

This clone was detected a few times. The chain's CDR3 is CASKEVNTEAFF. As DNA, the CDR3 is TGTGCCAGCAAGGAGGTGAACACTGAAGCTTTCTTT. The rearrangement joins TRBV28 to TRBJ1-1, with D unclear. The CDR3 length is 12 residues. Trimming stripped 7 bases from V and 0 bases from J, with 6 bases between. Looked up from germline, CDR1 is MDHEN and CDR2 is SYDVKM.

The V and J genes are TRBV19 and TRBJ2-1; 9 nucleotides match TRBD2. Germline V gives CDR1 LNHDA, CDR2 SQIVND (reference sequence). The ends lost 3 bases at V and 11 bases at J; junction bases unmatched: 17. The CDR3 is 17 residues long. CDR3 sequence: CASSMAVAGVGRGKQFF. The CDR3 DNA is TGTGCCAGTAGTATGGCGGTAGCGGGAGTCGGGAGAGGTAAGCAGTTCTTC.

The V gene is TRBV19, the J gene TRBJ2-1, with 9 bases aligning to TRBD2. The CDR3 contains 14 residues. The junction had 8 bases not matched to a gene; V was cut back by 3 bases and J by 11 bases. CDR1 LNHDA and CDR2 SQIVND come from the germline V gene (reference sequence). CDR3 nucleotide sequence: TGTGCCAGTAGTATGGGGCCTAGCGGGGCCCAGCAGTTCTTC. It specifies CASSMGPSGAQQFF. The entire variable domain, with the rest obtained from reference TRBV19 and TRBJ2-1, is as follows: DGGITQSPKYLFRKEGQNVTLSCEQNLNHDAMYWYRQDPGQGLRLIYYSQIVNDFQKGDIAEGYSVSREKKESFPLTVTSAQKNPTAFYLCASSMGPSGAQQFFGPGTRLTVL.

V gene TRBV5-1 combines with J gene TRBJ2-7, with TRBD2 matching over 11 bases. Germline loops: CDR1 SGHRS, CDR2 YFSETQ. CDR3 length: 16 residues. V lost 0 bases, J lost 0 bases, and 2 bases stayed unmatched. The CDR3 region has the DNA TGCGCCAGCAGCTTGGTCGGGACTAGCGGCTCCTACGAGCAGTACTTC. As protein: CASSLVGTSGSYEQYF.

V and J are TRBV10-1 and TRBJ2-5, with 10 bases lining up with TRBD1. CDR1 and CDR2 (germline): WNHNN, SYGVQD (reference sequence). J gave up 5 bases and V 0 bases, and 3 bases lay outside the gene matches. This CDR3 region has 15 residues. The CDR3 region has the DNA TGCGCCAGCAGTGAGTCGAGGACAGGGGGGGAGACCCAGTACTTC. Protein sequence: CASSESRTGGETQYF.

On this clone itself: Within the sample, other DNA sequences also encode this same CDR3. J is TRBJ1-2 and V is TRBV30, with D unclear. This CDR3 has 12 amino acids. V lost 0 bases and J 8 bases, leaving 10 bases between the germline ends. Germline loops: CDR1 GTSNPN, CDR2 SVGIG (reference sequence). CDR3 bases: TGTGCCTGGAGTGTAGGAGGGCGCGGCTACACCTTC. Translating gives CAWSVGGRGYTF. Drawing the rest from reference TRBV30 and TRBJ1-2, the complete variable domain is SQTIHQWPATLVQPVGSPLSLECTVEGTSNPNLYWYRQAAGRGLQLLFYSVGIGQISSEVPQNLSASRPQDRQFILSSKKLLLSDSGFYLCAWSVGGRGYTFGSGTRLTVV.

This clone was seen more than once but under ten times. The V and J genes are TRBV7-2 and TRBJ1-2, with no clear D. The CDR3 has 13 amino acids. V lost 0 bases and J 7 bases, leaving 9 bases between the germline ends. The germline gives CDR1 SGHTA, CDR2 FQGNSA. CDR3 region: CASSLAGSGGYTF. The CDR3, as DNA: TGTGCCAGCAGCTTAGCTGGATCAGGTGGCTACACCTTC.

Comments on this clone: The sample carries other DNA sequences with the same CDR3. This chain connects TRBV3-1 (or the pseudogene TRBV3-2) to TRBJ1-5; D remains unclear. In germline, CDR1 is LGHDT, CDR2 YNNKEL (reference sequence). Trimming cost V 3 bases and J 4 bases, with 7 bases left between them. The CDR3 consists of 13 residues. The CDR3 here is CASSQGSNQPQHF. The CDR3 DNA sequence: TGTGCCAGCAGCCAGGGTTCTAATCAGCCCCAGCATTTT.

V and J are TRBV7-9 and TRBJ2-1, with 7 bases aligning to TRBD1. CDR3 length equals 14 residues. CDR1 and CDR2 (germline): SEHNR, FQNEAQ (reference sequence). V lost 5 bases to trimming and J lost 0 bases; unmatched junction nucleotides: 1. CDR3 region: CASSGTDSYNEQFF. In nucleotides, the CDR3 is TGTGCCAGCAGCGGGACAGACTCCTACAATGAGCAGTTCTTC.

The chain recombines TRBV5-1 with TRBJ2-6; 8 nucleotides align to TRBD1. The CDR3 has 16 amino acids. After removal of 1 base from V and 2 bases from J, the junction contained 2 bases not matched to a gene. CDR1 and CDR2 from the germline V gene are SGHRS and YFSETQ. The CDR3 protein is CASSLRTGTGANVLTF. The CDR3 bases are TGCGCCAGCAGCTTGAGGACAGGGACTGGGGCCAACGTCCTGACTTTC.

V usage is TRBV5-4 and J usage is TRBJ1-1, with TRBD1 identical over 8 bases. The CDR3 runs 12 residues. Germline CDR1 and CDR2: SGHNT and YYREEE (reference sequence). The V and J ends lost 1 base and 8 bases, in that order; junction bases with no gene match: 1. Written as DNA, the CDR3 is TGTGCCAGCAGCTTGAGGGACAGGGAAGCTTTCTTT. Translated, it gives CASSLRDREAFF.

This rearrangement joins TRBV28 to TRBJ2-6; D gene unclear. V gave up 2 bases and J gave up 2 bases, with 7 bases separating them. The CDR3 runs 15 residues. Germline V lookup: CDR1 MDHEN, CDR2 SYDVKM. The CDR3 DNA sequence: TGTGCCAGCAGTTTAAGTGCCCCTGGGGCCAACGTCCTGACTTTC. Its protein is CASSLSAPGANVLTF. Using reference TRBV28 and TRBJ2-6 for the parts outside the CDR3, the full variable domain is DVKVTQSSRYLVKRTGEKVFLECVQDMDHENMFWYRQDPGLGLRLIYFSYDVKMKEKGDIPEGYSVSREKKERFSLILESASTNQTSMYLCASSLSAPGANVLTFGAGSRLTVL.

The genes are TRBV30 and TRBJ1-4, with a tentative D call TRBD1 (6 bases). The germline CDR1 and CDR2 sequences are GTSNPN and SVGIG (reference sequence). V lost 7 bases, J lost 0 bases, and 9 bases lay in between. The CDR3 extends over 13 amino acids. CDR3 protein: CAYRGPTNEKLFF. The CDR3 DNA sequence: TGTGCCTACCGGGGGCCAACTAATGAAAAACTGTTTTTT.

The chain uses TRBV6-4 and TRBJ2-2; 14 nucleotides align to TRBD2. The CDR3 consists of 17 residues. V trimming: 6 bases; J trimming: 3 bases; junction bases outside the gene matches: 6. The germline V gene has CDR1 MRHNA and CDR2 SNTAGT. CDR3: CASSEGLAGGDTGELFF. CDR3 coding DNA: TGTGCCAGCAGCGAAGGACTAGCGGGAGGAGACACCGGGGAGCTGTTTTTT.

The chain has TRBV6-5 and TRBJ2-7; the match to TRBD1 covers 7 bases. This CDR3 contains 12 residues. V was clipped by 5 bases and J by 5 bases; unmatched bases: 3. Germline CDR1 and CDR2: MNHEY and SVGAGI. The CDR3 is CASSNTGDEQYF. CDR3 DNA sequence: TGTGCCAGCAGTAACACAGGGGACGAGCAGTACTTC.

DNA of the CDR3: TGTGCCAGCTCACCTGCAGGGGTCACCGGGGAGCTGTTTTTT. Amino acids: CASSPAGVTGELFF. V usage is TRBV18 and J usage is TRBJ2-2, with a weak D call TRBD1 (6 bases). The length of the CDR3 is 14 residues. The germline V gene has CDR1 KGHSH and CDR2 LQKENI. V was pared by 3 bases and J by 4 bases, with 9 bases between.